The entry below gives a single TCR beta chain sequence along with its context. CDR3 length: 14 amino acids. The germline V gene has CDR1 LNHDA and CDR2 SQIVND (reference sequence). The ends were cut back, 8 bases at V and 0 bases at J, with 11 bases in the middle. This entry is derived from a study of blood T cell repertoires in COVID-19. Across the whole study: Acute and convalescent COVID-19 specimens originated in the United States, Italy and Spain. Nucleic acid was either cDNA or gDNA, and it came from T cells, B-cell-depleted T cells, or PBMCs.

Source study methods: Reference gene primer amplification yielded estimated nucleated cell counts. Generated by immunoSEQ multiplex PCR, the TCRdb table keeps only in-frame clones and is missing some. From that table come the V and J calls and clone size; the DNA was used to work out D and trimming. The sample yields roughly 180,000 clones, about 80% seen once. Material for sequencing was peripheral blood. This sequence joins TRBV19 and TRBJ1-5, with a tentative D call TRBD1 (5 bases). This TCR was sampled from a human donor in a cohort sampled during active COVID-19. The chain's CDR3 is CASGRGGSNQPQHF. The CDR3 DNA is TGTGCCAGTGGCCGGGGGGGTAGCAATCAGCCCCAGCATTTT.